This T cell receptor (beta chain) was sequenced for a study of CD8+CD57+ T cells in acquired aplastic anemia. Overall study: Mean DNA quantity obtained from sorted CD4+ and CD8+ cells was 2.5 to 4 ug.

The template used for profiling TCR beta VDJ and CDR3 was genomic DNA. TCRdb ran MiXCR on the reads and lists one entry per CDR3 protein. This sample carries about 58,000 distinct CDR3 sequences, roughly three fifths of them seen once, and the ten largest clones take roughly 16%. Sequenced patients had shown CD8+CD57+ cell expansion by flow cytometry. By the time of blood sampling, patients had still received no therapy. The germline V and J ends were trimmed by 1 base and 5 bases, with 14 bases remaining between them. Germline CDR1 is LGHNA and CDR2 is YNFKEQ. This CDR3 comprises 15 residues. Study-level results: Patients versus controls showed no significant CD8+ Simpson's diversity difference. Patients and controls shared 25 to 30 CD8+ CDR3 sequences, which appeared highly expressed in patients and within their immunodominant clones.

This clonotype was picked up one time. Its antigen is currently unknown. Source material: sorted CD4+, CD8+, or CD8+CD57+ T cells (not recorded which) from PBMCs. The V and J genes are TRBV4-2 and TRBJ1-2; perhaps TRBD1 as D (5 bases). This TCR was sampled from a human donor with aplastic anemia. This CDR3 reads CASSQVQGVGYGYTF. CDR3 bases: TGTGCCAGCAGCCAAGTTCAAGGGGTTGGTTATGGCTACACCTTC.